The 5 T cell receptor beta chains below come from one sample, sequenced in a study of blood T cell repertoires in COVID-19. Data came from immunoSEQ multiplex PCR; TCRdb stores just in-frame clones and leaves some out. Here the sample spans under 250,000 clones, 75% to 90% being singletons. Material for sequencing was PBMCs or T cells enriched from blood (not recorded which). These receptor sequences come from a woman aged 25 to 39 who had been exposed to COVID-19.

The chain combines TRBV5-4 with TRBJ2-7; D not certain. The germline V and J ends were trimmed by 1 base and 3 bases, with 5 bases remaining between them. The CDR3 has 12 amino acids. Germline V lookup: CDR1 SGHNT, CDR2 YYREEE (reference sequence). As DNA, the CDR3 is TGTGCCAGCAGCTTGCCGGGCTACGAGCAGTACTTC. As protein: CASSLPGYEQYF. Based on the CDR3 plus reference TRBV5-4 and TRBJ2-7, the full variable domain is ETGVTQSPTHLIKTRGQQVTLRCSSQSGHNTVSWYQQALGQGPQFIFQYYREEENGRGNFPPRFSGLQFPNYSSELNVNALELDDSALYLCASSLPGYEQYFGPGTRLTVT.

This clone was seen only a few times. The chain employs TRBV7-2 and TRBJ1-1; possibly TRBD1 for D (5 bases). Germline V gene lookup returns CDR1 SGHTA and CDR2 FQGNSA. V lost 2 bases and J lost 2, with 15 bases in between. The CDR3 has 16 amino acids. The CDR3 coding sequence is TGTGCCAGCAGCTTATACGGGGGGGGAATCAACACTGAAGCTTTCTTT. This gives the protein CASSLYGGGINTEAFF.

The chain combines TRBV13 with TRBJ2-3, with D perhaps TRBD1 (5 bases). This CDR3 contains 16 residues. V was trimmed by 0 bases and J by 4 bases, leaving 14 bases between them. Germline CDR1 is PRHDT and CDR2 is FYEKMQ (reference sequence). As DNA, the CDR3 is TGTGCCAGCAGCTTAGGCCTGGGGCAGTTTGCAGATACGCAGTATTTT. Protein product: CASSLGLGQFADTQYF.

The CDR3 sequence: CASSSWGGKNIQYF. The CDR3 DNA sequence: TGTGCCAGCAGTTCATGGGGAGGGAAAAACATTCAGTACTTC. The chain uses TRBV27 and TRBJ2-4; 7 bases are a match to TRBD2. The ends lost 4 bases at V and 4 bases at J; junction bases unmatched: 4. The CDR3 has 14 amino acids. CDR1 MNHEY and CDR2 SMNVEV come from the germline V gene (reference sequence).

The rearrangement links TRBV19 to TRBJ1-5, with D tentatively TRBD1 (5 bases). V lost 6 bases and J 6 bases, leaving 12 bases between the germline ends. Germline V gene lookup returns CDR1 LNHDA and CDR2 SQIVND (reference sequence). The CDR3 contains 13 residues. The CDR3, as DNA: TGTGCCAGTAGCGACAGTTGGGCTCAGCCCCAGCATTTT. Translation: CASSDSWAQPQHF. The full variable domain, rest sourced from reference TRBV19 and TRBJ1-5, is DGGITQSPKYLFRKEGQNVTLSCEQNLNHDAMYWYRQDPGQGLRLIYYSQIVNDFQKGDIAEGYSVSREKKESFPLTVTSAQKNPTAFYLCASSDSWAQPQHFGDGTRLSIL.